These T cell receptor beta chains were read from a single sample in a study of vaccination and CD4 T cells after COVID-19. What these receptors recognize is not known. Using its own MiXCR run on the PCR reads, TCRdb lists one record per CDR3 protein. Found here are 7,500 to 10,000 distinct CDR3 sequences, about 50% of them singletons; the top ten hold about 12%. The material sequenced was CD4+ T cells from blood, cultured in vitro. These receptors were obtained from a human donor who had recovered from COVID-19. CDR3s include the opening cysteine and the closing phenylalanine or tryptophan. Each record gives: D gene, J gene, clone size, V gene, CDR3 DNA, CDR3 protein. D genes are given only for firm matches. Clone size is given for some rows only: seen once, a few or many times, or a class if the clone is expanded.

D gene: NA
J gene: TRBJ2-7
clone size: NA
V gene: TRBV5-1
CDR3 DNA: TGCGCCAGCAGCTTGAGAGGGCTTGCTTCCTACGAGCAGTACTTC
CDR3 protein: CASSLRGLASYEQYF

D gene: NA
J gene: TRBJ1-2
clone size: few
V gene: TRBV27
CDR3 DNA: TGTGCCAGCAGTTCCACCACAGGGAACTATGGCTACACCTTC
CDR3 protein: CASSSTTGNYGYTF

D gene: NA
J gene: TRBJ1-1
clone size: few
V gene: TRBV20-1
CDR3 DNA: TGCAGTGCTAGAGATCCCGGAACAGGGACTGAAGCTTTCTTT
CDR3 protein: CSARDPGTGTEAFF

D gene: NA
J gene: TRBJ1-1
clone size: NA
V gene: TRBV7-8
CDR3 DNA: TGTGCCAGCAGCTTAGTTCGGAACACTGAAGCTTTCTTT
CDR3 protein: CASSLVRNTEAFF

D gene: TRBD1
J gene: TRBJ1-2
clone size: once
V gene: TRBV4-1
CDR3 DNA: TGCGCCAGCAGCCAACATAGGACAGGGGGCCACTATGGCTACACCTTC
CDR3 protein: CASSQHRTGGHYGYTF

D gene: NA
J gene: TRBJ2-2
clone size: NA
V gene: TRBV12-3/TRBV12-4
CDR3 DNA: TGTGCCAGCAGTTTTAGACAGGTGGGGCCCGGGGAGCTGTTTTTT
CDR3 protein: CASSFRQVGPGELFF

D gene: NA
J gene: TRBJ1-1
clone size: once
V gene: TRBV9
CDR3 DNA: TGTGCCAGCAGCGTAGGGCTGGCAGCGAACACTGAAGCTTTCTTT
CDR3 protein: CASSVGLAANTEAFF

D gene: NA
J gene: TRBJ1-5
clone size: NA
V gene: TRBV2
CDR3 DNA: TGTGCCAGTATAGGGGACGGCAATCAGCCCCAGCATTTT
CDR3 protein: CASIGDGNQPQHF

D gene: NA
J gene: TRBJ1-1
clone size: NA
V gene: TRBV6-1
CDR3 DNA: TGTGCCAGCAGCTCAAACACTGAAGCTTTCTTT
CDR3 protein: CASSSNTEAFF

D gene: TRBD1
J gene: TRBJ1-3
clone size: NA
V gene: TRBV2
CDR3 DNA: TGTGCCAGCAGGGGACAGCTGGCCTCTGGAAACACCATATATTTT
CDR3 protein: CASRGQLASGNTIYF

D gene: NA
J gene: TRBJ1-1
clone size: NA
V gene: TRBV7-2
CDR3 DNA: TGTGCCAGCAGACAGACAGCGAACACTGAAGCTTTCTTT
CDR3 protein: CASRQTANTEAFF

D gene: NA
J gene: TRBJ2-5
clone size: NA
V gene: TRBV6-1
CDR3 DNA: TGTGCCAGCAGGGGGGGAACCTTATTAGAGACCCAGTACTTC
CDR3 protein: CASRGGTLLETQYF